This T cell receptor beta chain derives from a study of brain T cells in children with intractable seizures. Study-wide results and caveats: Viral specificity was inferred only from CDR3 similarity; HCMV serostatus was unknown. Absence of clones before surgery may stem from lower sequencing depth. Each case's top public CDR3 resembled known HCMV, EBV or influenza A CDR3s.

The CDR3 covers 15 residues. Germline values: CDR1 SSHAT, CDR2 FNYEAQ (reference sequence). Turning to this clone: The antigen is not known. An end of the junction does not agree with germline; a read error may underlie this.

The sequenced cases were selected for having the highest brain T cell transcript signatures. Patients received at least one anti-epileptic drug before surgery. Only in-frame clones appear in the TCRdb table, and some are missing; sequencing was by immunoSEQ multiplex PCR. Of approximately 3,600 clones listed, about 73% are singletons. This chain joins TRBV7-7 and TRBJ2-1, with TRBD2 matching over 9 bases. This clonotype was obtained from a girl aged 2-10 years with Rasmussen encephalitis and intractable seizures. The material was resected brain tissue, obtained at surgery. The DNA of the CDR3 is TGTGCTAGCAGCTTCCGAGCGGGAGGCTACAATGAGCAGTTCTTC. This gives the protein CASSFRAGGYNEQFF.